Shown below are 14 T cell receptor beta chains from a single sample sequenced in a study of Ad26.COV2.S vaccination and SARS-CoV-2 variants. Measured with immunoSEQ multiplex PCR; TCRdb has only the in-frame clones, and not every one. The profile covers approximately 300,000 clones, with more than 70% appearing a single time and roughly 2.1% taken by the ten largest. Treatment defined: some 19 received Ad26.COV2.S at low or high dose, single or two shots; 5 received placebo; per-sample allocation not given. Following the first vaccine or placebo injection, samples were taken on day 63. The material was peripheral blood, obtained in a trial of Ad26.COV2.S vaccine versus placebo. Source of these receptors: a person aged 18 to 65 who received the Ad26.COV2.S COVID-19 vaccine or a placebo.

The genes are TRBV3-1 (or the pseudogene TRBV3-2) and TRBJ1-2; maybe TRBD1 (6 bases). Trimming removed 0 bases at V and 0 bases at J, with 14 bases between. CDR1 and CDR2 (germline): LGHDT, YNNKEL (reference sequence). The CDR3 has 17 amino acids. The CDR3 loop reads CASSQDGQKTANYGYTF. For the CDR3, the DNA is TGTGCCAGCAGCCAAGACGGACAGAAGACAGCTAACTATGGCTACACCTTC.

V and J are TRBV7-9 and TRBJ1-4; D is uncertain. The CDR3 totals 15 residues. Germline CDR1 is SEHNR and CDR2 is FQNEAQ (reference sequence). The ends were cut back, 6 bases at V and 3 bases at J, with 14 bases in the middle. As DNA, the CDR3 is TGTGCCAGCAGTTATTACAGCGGGTCTAATGAAAAACTGTTTTTT. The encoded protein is CASSYYSGSNEKLFF.

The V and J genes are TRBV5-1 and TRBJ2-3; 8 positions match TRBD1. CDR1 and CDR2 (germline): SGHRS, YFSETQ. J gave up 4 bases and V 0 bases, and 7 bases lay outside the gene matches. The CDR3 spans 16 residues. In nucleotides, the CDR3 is TGCGCCAGCAGCTTGGGGACAGGGTTGGGCCCAGATACGCAGTATTTT. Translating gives CASSLGTGLGPDTQYF.

CDR3 region: CASSRRLPSGEKLFF. The DNA of the CDR3 is TGTGCCAGCAGCCGGAGGCTTCCCTCGGGTGAAAAACTGTTTTTT. The rearrangement uses TRBV3-1 (or the pseudogene TRBV3-2) and TRBJ1-4; no firm D call. Trimming took 4 bases from V and 7 from J, leaving 16 bases between them. Germline lookup yields CDR1 LGHDT and CDR2 YNNKEL (reference sequence). The CDR3 loop spans 15 amino acids.

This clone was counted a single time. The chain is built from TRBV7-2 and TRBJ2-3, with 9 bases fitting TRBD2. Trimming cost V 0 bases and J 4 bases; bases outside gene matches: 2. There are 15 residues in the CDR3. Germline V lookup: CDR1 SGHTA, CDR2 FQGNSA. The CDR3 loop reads CASSLALAGPDTQYF. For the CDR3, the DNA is TGTGCCAGCAGCTTAGCGCTAGCGGGGCCAGATACGCAGTATTTT.

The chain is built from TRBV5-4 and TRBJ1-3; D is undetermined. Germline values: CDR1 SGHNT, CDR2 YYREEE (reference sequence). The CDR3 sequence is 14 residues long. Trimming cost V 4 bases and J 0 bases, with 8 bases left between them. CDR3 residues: CASSLRNSGNTIYF. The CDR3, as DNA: TGTGCCAGCAGCCTACGGAACTCTGGAAACACCATATATTTT.

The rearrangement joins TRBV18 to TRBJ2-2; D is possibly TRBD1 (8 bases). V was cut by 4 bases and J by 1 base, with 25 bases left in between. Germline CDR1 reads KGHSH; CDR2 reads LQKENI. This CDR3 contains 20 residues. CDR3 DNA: TGTGCCAGCTCACGTGAGGAGGGAGGGGGGACAGGCTGGAACACCGGGGAGCTGTTTTTT. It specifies CASSREEGGGTGWNTGELFF.

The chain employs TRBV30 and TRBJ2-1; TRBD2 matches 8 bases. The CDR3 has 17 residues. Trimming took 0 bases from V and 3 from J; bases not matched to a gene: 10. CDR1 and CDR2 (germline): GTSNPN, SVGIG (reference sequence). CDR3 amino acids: CAWSVLAPAGVYNEQFF. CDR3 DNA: TGTGCCTGGAGTGTACTAGCCCCAGCGGGGGTCTACAATGAGCAGTTCTTC. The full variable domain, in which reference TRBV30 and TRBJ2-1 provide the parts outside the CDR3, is SQTIHQWPATLVQPVGSPLSLECTVEGTSNPNLYWYRQAAGRGLQLLFYSVGIGQISSEVPQNLSASRPQDRQFILSSKKLLLSDSGFYLCAWSVLAPAGVYNEQFFGPGTRLTVL.

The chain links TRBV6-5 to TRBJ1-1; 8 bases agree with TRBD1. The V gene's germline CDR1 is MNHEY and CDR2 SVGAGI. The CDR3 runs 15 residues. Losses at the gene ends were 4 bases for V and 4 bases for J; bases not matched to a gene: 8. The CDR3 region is CASSSVGQGATEAFF. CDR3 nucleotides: TGTGCCAGCAGTTCCGTGGGGCAGGGGGCCACTGAAGCTTTCTTT.

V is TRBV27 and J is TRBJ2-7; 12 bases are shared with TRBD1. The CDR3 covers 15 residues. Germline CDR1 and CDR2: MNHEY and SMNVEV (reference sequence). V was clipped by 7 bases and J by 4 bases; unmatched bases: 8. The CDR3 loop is CASKIGGQGAYEQYF. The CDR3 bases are TGTGCCAGCAAGATAGGGGGACAGGGGGCATACGAGCAGTACTTC.

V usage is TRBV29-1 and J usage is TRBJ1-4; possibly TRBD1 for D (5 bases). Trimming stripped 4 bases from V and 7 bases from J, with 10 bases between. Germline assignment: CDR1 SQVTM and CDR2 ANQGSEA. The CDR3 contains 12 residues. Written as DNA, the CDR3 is TGCAGCGTTGTGGCAGGGAGTGAAAAACTGTTTTTT. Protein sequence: CSVVAGSEKLFF.

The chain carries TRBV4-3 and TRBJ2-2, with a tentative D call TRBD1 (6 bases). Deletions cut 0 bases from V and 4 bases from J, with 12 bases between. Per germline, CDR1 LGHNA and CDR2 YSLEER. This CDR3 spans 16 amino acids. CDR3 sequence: CASSQDLTRGTGELFF. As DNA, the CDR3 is TGCGCCAGCAGCCAAGATTTAACCAGGGGCACCGGGGAGCTGTTTTTT.

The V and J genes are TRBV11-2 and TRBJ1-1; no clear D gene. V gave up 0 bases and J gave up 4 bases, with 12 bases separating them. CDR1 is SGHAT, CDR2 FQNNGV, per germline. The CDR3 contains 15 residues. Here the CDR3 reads CASSLEFGRGTEAFF. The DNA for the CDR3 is TGTGCCAGCAGCTTAGAATTTGGCAGAGGCACTGAAGCTTTCTTT.

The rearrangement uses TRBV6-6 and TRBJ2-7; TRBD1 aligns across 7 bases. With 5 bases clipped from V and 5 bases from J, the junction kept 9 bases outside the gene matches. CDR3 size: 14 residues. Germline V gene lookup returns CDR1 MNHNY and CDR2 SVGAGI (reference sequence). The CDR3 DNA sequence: TGTGCCAGCAGTAAAGACAGGGCATCCCACGAGCAGTACTTC. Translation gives CASSKDRASHEQYF.